This T cell receptor beta chain is drawn from a study of regulatory T cells in long-lasting Graves disease. Overall study results and limits: Patients with persistent disease showed a bias toward TRBV28, TRBJ1-2 and TRBJ2-5. Few sampled subjects may have lowered accuracy.

The sample's time point: persistent/refractory GD, antithyroid drugs over 5 years with positive TRAb. Generation of the TCR library employed RNA extracted from PBMCs. Building of the TCR beta libraries involved iRepertoire HTBI primers and Arm-PCR of CDR3 regions. TCRdb re-called the multiplex PCR reads through MiXCR, storing one row per CDR3 protein. The sample has 350,000 to 450,000 distinct CDR3 sequences; 20% to 25% are singletons. In regard to this clonotype: What it recognizes is unknown.

The CDR3 length is 14 residues. V shed 2 bases and J shed 5 bases, with 12 bases lying between them. Germline lookup yields CDR1 SGHTA and CDR2 FQGNSA. The sequence was obtained from a female donor with Graves disease. V gene TRBV7-2 combines with J gene TRBJ2-5; D remains ambiguous. Sequencing was performed on peripheral blood mononuclear cells (PBMCs), taken when the disease was refractory, from a patient treated with antithyroid drugs. CDR3 amino acids: CASSLPGTWETQYF. The CDR3 DNA sequence: TGTGCCAGCAGCTTACCTGGAACATGGGAGACCCAGTACTTC.